This T cell receptor beta chain was identified during a study of OX40 agonist ivuxolimab in advanced cancers. About the investigation overall: Ivuxolimab was an agonistic, fully human IgG2 monoclonal antibody directed against OX40 (CD134), a costimulatory receptor. Intravenous ivuxolimab was administered to patients every 2 weeks at six dose levels: 0.01, 0.1, 0.3, 1.5, 3 and 10 mg/kg. Among the approximately 50 dose-escalation patients, 19 had hepatocellular carcinoma, approximately 15 melanoma, 9 renal cell carcinoma and 9 head and neck cancer. The dose-escalation cohort was 80% to 90% male with a mean age of approximately 59 years, ranging from roughly 23 to 85. Patients were allowed to have had prior anti-PD-1, anti-PD-L1 or anti-CTLA-4 therapy, and approximately 40% of the dose-escalation patients had been treated with checkpoint inhibitors. Three dose-escalation patients achieved partial responses, one with hepatocellular carcinoma and two with cutaneous melanoma. The point of sequencing TCRbeta in the periphery was to test whether ivuxolimab changed TCR sequence diversity and drove clonal T-cell expansion. The paper describes the monotherapy dose-escalation part (N ≈ 52 patients) of the phase I trial of ivuxolimab.

The germline V gene (reference sequence) gives CDR1 as LNHDA and CDR2 as SQIVND. The CDR3, from cysteine to phenylalanine, totals 11 residues. The CDR3 DNA has 33 bases and is translated from base 1. V is cut by 10 bases and J by 7 bases, and the space between the germline ends is 14 bases. Patients with a history of autoimmune disease or receiving systemic immunosuppression were excluded from the trial. In every dose cohort, peripheral blood was drawn for TCR sequencing at baseline, cycle 4 day 1, and cycle 7 day 1. The samples were drawn from a first-in-human, open-label, multicenter phase I dose-escalation trial of ivuxolimab. The trial enrolled adults with locally advanced or metastatic head and neck squamous cell, hepatocellular, melanoma or renal cell carcinoma. Before TCR sequencing, CD4+ T cells and CD8+ T cells from peripheral blood were sorted into separate populations. Comments on this clone: Its antigen remains unidentified. Base qualities are not at hand, and no much larger clone is one base apart.

On the study overall, not on this receptor specifically: After ivuxolimab, CD8+ T cells had more expanded clones than CD4+ T cells on average. In the 0.1-3.0 mg/kg groups, partial responders had among the lowest normalized peripheral clonal expansion, particularly in CD8+ T cells. Low levels of normalized T-cell clonal expansion were also seen in some patients who did not respond. At doses of 0.1 to 3.0 mg/kg, clonal expansion of both CD4+ and CD8+ blood T cells was observed from baseline to week 6. The antigen specificity of the peripheral T cells that underwent clonal expansion was not determined.

To sequence the TCRbeta CDR3 region, genomic DNA was isolated from the sorted cells. The immunoSEQ Assay was used for sequencing of TCRbeta CDR3 regions. TCRdb provides this immuneACCESS table in a form limited to in-frame rearrangements. Some clones are lacking; in checked studies, under half of them reflect an unresolved V gene, and why the rest are absent is not known. Across this sample there are tens of thousands of clones, with 84% seen only once. Over 0.55% of the sample is in the top ten clones. This TCR was recovered from an adult with an advanced solid tumor such as melanoma, head and neck, liver or kidney cancer. The chain is assembled from TRBV19 and TRBJ2-7, with the D gene too uncertain to name. The source was CD4+ or CD8+ T cells sorted from blood, collected in a trial of the OX40 agonist ivuxolimab. The sequenced DNA is TGTGCCATCCCGAGTGGGCCTGAGCAGTACTTC. It specifies CAIPSGPEQYF.